These 23 T cell receptor beta chains share one sample of origin, sequenced in a study of OX40 agonist ivuxolimab in advanced cancers. Method: immunoSEQ multiplex PCR; TCRdb's copy keeps in-frame clones and lacks some. The sample includes about 79,000 clones, 94% of them seen just once. The sample in question was CD4+ or CD8+ T cells sorted from blood, obtained in a trial of the OX40 agonist ivuxolimab. The receptors were gathered from an adult with an advanced solid tumor such as melanoma, head and neck, liver or kidney cancer.

This clone was seen a handful of times. The genes are TRBV4-2 and TRBJ2-3; D ambiguous. The CDR3 runs to 11 residues. Germline V gives CDR1 LGHNA, CDR2 YNFKEQ. V gave up 1 base and J gave up 14 bases, with 10 bases separating them. The CDR3 DNA follows: TGTGCCAGCAGCCAAGGACGGCTGGCGTATTTT. Amino acid sequence: CASSQGRLAYF.

This chain uses TRBV19 with TRBJ1-5, with a weak D call TRBD1 (6 bases). The V end lost 2 bases, the J end lost 5 bases, and 13 bases lay between the germline ends. CDR1 is LNHDA, CDR2 SQIVND, per germline (reference sequence). CDR3 length: 15 amino acids. This CDR3 is CASSIPYRADQPQHF. The DNA of the CDR3 is TGTGCCAGTAGTATACCTTACAGGGCCGATCAGCCCCAGCATTTT.

This clone occurred once. The chain joins TRBV25-1 to TRBJ1-1; D call uncertain. Trimming stripped 5 bases from V and 7 bases from J, with 14 bases between. Germline CDR1 and CDR2: MGHDK and SYGVNS. This CDR3 spans 13 amino acids. CDR3 amino acids: CASSPLGSYEAFF. The CDR3 DNA is TGTGCCAGCAGTCCCTTGGGCAGCTATGAAGCTTTCTTT.

V gene TRBV13 combines with J gene TRBJ2-7; tentative D call: TRBD1 (6 bases). The length of the CDR3 is 14 residues. CDR1 is PRHDT and CDR2 is FYEKMQ in the germline V gene (reference sequence). V was trimmed by 4 bases and J by 0 bases, leaving 10 bases between them. Written as DNA, the CDR3 is TGTGCCAGCAGCTCTCAGGGGACCTCCTACGAGCAGTACTTC. It codes for CASSSQGTSYEQYF.

This clone was recorded once. The rearrangement links TRBV11-2 to TRBJ2-5; 9 bases fit TRBD2. The length of the CDR3 is 17 residues. Germline loops: CDR1 SGHAT, CDR2 FQNNGV. V lost 0 bases, J lost 2 bases, and 7 bases stayed unmatched. The CDR3 DNA reads as TGTGCCAGCAGCTTAGACTGGCGCGGGGGGGAACAAGAGACCCAGTACTTC. Translated, it gives CASSLDWRGGEQETQYF.

The sample holds a few counts of this clone. The rearrangement uses TRBV4-1 and TRBJ1-4; D possibly corresponds to TRBD1 (5 bases). Trimming shortened V by 2 bases and J by 1 base, and 8 bases separated the two germline ends. There are 15 residues in the CDR3. Germline lookup yields CDR1 MGHRA and CDR2 YSYEKL. CDR3 coding DNA: TGCGCCAGCAGCCAACAGGGAGGAACTAATGAAAAACTGTTTTTT. Encoded protein: CASSQQGGTNEKLFF.

The chain links TRBV5-6 to TRBJ2-7; D may be TRBD1 (5 bases). There are 16 residues in the CDR3. The germline CDR1 and CDR2 sequences are SGHDT and YYEEEE. Between the trimmed V and J ends, which lost 4 bases and 1 base, there was a span of 18 bases. The CDR3 DNA sequence: TGTGCCAGCAGCCCCTGGCGGTCAAGGGGTTCCTACGAGCAGTACTTC. It encodes CASSPWRSRGSYEQYF.

The rearrangement joins TRBV25-1 to TRBJ2-1, with D unclear. The CDR3 has 13 residues. The V and J ends lost 3 bases and 7 bases respectively, with 10 bases between them. The V gene's germline CDR1 is MGHDK and CDR2 SYGVNS. CDR3 sequence: CASSDSLVNEQFF. Here the CDR3 DNA reads TGTGCCAGCAGTGATTCCTTGGTGAATGAGCAGTTCTTC.

The V and J genes are TRBV6-6 and TRBJ2-7; no clear D. The CDR3 runs to 14 residues. The V end lost 0 bases, the J end lost 2 bases, and 8 bases lay between the germline ends. Germline V gives CDR1 MNHNY, CDR2 SVGAGI (reference sequence). DNA for the CDR3: TGTGCCAGCAGTTACTCAACCGGAACCTACGAGCAGTACTTC. Protein sequence: CASSYSTGTYEQYF.

This chain joins TRBV7-8 and TRBJ2-2; the match to TRBD2 covers 8 bases. J gave up 6 bases and V 5 bases, and 8 bases lay outside the gene matches. Germline CDR1 reads SGHVS; CDR2 reads FQNEAQ. CDR3 length equals 15 residues. The CDR3 nucleotides are TGTGCCAGCAGCCCTCCGTCGGGGGGGGCCGGGGAGCTGTTTTTT. This translates into CASSPPSGGAGELFF.

This chain joins TRBV7-9 and TRBJ2-1; 10 bases agree with TRBD2. The germline V gene has CDR1 SEHNR and CDR2 FQNEAQ (reference sequence). The junction had 6 bases not matched to a gene; V was cut back by 1 base and J by 9 bases. This CDR3 has 15 amino acids. The CDR3 nucleotides are TGTGCCAGCAGCTTAGGGCTAGCGGGAGACGCTGAGCAGTTCTTC. Translated, it gives CASSLGLAGDAEQFF.

The rearrangement uses TRBV7-9 and TRBJ2-1, with D possibly TRBD2 on 5 matching bases. The ends were cut back, 3 bases at V and 4 bases at J, with 22 bases in the middle. This CDR3 is 18 amino acids long. Germline CDR1 and CDR2: SEHNR and FQNEAQ (reference sequence). CDR3 nucleotide sequence: TGTGCCAGCAGCTTGGCCGGGATTTCGCGGCAGGCATACAATGAGCAGTTCTTC. This encodes CASSLAGISRQAYNEQFF. Full variable domain (rest looked up from reference TRBV7-9 and TRBJ2-1): DTGVSQNPRHKITKRGQNVTFRCDPISEHNRLYWYRQTLGQGPEFLTYFQNEAQLEKSRLLSDRFSAERPKGSFSTLEIQRTEQGDSAMYLCASSLAGISRQAYNEQFFGPGTRLTVL.

This chain links TRBV4-1 with TRBJ2-3, with D possibly being TRBD1 (6 bases). The CDR3 has 16 residues. V lost 4 bases and J 4 bases, leaving 18 bases between the germline ends. CDR1 MGHRA and CDR2 YSYEKL come from the germline V gene. The CDR3 spells CASSPGTLLGADTQYF. As DNA, the CDR3 is TGCGCCAGCAGCCCCGGGACACTCCTTGGGGCAGATACGCAGTATTTT.

The V call is TRBV6-4, the J call TRBJ2-3, with 8 bases that match TRBD2. Losses at the gene ends were 1 base for V and 10 bases for J; bases not matched to a gene: 13. The length of the CDR3 is 16 residues. Germline loops: CDR1 MRHNA, CDR2 SNTAGT. CDR3 DNA: TGTGCCAGCAGTGACTGGCCCCTGAGCGGGAGTTTCCCGCAGTATTTT. Translated, it gives CASSDWPLSGSFPQYF.

The rearrangement links TRBV6-5 to TRBJ1-1, with a weak D call TRBD1 (5 bases). The ends were cut back, 5 bases at V and 1 base at J, with 5 bases in the middle. The germline gives CDR1 MNHEY, CDR2 SVGAGI. This CDR3 is built from 12 residues. CDR3: CASSTGNTEAFF. As DNA, the CDR3 is TGTGCCAGCAGTACAGGGAACACTGAAGCTTTCTTT.

The gene calls are TRBV6-1 and TRBJ2-7; possibly TRBD2 for D (6 bases). The CDR3 covers 15 residues. V was clipped by 2 bases and J by 4 bases, with 15 bases between them. Germline lookup yields CDR1 MNHNS and CDR2 SASEGT. This CDR3 is CASSEPRDSEYEQYF. The DNA for the CDR3 is TGTGCCAGCAGTGAACCCCGGGACTCCGAGTACGAGCAGTACTTC.

The J gene is TRBJ1-1, the V gene TRBV15; D is undetermined. V was pared by 0 bases and J by 3 bases, with 11 bases between. Germline CDR1 is LNHNV and CDR2 is YYDKDF (reference sequence). CDR3 length equals 15 residues. The CDR3 nucleotides are TGTGCCACCAGCAGAGATCGGAGGTGGGACACTGAAGCTTTCTTT. It encodes CATSRDRRWDTEAFF.

The gene calls are TRBV10-1 and TRBJ2-1; no firm D call. The V end was cut by 4 bases, the J end by 4 bases, with 14 bases between. This CDR3 has 15 amino acids. Germline-derived CDR1 and CDR2 are WNHNN and SYGVQD (reference sequence). In nucleotides, the CDR3 is TGCGCCAGCAGTGGGGGTACCCCGAATTACAATGAGCAGTTCTTC. Protein product: CASSGGTPNYNEQFF.

The V and J genes are TRBV9 and TRBJ2-7; D gene unclear. The CDR3 consists of 12 residues. CDR1 SGDLS and CDR2 YYNGEE come from the germline V gene. V lost 3 bases to trimming and J lost 3 bases, with 7 bases between them. CDR3 coding DNA: TGTGCCAGCAGCGGGGTTAACTACGAGCAGTACTTC. Amino acid sequence: CASSGVNYEQYF.

The V gene is TRBV28, the J gene TRBJ2-3, with 10 bases that match TRBD2. This CDR3 spans 15 amino acids. Germline V CDR1 and CDR2: MDHEN, SYDVKM. The ends lost 3 bases at V and 6 bases at J; junction bases unmatched: 6. CDR3: CASSLASGGQDTQYF. The CDR3 nucleotides read TGTGCCAGCAGTTTGGCTAGCGGGGGTCAGGATACGCAGTATTTT.

CDR3 sequence reads: CASRLTGTNTYEQYF. The CDR3 coding sequence is TGTGCCAGCAGACTAACCGGGACCAATACCTACGAGCAGTACTTC. The V and J genes are TRBV27 and TRBJ2-7; either TRBD1 or TRBD2 may fit D (5 bases each). Germline V lookup: CDR1 MNHEY, CDR2 SMNVEV (reference sequence). The V end was cut by 6 bases, the J end by 2 bases, with 17 bases between. This CDR3 comprises 15 residues.

This clone was seen once. This chain joins TRBV28 and TRBJ2-7; unclear D gene. CDR1 is MDHEN and CDR2 is SYDVKM in the germline V gene. V was cut by 7 bases and J by 2 bases, with 15 bases left in between. The CDR3 has 14 residues. The CDR3 nucleotides are TGTGCCAGCACCCAGACATCCGAGGCCTACGAGCAGTACTTC. It yields the protein CASTQTSEAYEQYF.

The gene calls are TRBV5-6 and TRBJ1-1; maybe TRBD1 (5 bases). The germline V gene encodes CDR1 SGHDT and CDR2 YYEEEE. The ends were cut back, 0 bases at V and 5 bases at J, with 8 bases in the middle. The CDR3 totals 13 residues. CDR3 sequence (DNA): TGTGCCAGCAGCTTGGACGGGGGGACTGAAGCTTTCTTT. It translates to CASSLDGGTEAFF.